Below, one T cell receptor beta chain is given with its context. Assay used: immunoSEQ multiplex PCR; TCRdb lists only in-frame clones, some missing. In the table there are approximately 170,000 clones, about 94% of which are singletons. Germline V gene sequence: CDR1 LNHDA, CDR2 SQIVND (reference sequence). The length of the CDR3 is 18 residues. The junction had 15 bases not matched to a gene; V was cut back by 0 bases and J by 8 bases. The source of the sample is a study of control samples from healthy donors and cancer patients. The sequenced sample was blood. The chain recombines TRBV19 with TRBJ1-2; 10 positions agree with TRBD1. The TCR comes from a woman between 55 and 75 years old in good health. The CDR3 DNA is TGTGCCAGTAGTATAGAACCGGGACAGGGGTCCCTCCGAAAAGGCTACACCTTC. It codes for CASSIEPGQGSLRKGYTF.